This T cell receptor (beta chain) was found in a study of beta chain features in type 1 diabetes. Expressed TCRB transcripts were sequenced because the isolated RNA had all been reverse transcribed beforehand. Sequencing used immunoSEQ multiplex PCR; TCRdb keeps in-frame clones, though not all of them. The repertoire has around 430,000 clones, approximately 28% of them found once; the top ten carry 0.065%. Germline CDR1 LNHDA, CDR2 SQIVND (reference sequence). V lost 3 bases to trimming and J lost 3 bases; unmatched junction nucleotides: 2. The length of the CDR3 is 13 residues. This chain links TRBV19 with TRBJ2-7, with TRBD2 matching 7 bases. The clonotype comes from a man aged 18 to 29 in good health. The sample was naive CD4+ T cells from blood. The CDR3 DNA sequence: TGTGCCAGTAGTATCGGGGGGTACTACGAGCAGTACTTC. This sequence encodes CASSIGGYYEQYF. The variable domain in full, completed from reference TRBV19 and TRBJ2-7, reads DGGITQSPKYLFRKEGQNVTLSCEQNLNHDAMYWYRQDPGQGLRLIYYSQIVNDFQKGDIAEGYSVSREKKESFPLTVTSAQKNPTAFYLCASSIGGYYEQYFGPGTRLTVT.